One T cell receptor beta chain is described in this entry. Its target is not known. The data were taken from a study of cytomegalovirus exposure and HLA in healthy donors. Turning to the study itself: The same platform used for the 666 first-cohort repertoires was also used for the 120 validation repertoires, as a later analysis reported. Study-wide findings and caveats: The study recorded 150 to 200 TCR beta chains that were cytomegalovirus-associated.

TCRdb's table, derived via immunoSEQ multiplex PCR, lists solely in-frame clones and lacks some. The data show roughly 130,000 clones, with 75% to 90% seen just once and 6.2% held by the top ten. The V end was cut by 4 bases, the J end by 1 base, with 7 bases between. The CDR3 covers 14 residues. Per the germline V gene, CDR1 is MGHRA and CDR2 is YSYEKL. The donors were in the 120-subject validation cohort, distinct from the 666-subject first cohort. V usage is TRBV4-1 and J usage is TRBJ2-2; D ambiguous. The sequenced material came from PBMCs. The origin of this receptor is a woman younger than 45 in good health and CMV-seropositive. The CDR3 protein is CASSRRKNTGELFF. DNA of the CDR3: TGCGCCAGCAGCCGCAGGAAGAACACCGGGGAGCTGTTTTTT.